Below, 10 T cell receptor beta chains from the same sample are listed, as sequenced in a study of neoadjuvant anti-PD-1 for oral cavity cancer. Clones were read by immunoSEQ multiplex PCR, and TCRdb kept only the in-frame ones, dropping some. The sample lists over 10,000 clones, about 70% occurring once. The time point is: after neoadjuvant nivolumab, at surgical resection. The sequencing used PBMCs, collected after nivolumab (anti-PD-1) treatment. The receptors come from a person between 40 and 79 years old with oral cavity squamous cell carcinoma.

The rearrangement joins TRBV19 to TRBJ1-5, with a tentative D call TRBD1 (5 bases). CDR3 length: 14 residues. Germline V gene sequence: CDR1 LNHDA, CDR2 SQIVND (reference sequence). The V end lost 6 bases, the J end lost 6 bases, and 15 bases lay between the germline ends. This CDR3 reads CASRWLGEAQPQHF. For the CDR3, the DNA is TGTGCCAGTAGGTGGTTGGGGGAGGCTCAGCCCCAGCATTTT. The full variable domain, with the rest looked up from reference TRBV19 and TRBJ1-5, is DGGITQSPKYLFRKEGQNVTLSCEQNLNHDAMYWYRQDPGQGLRLIYYSQIVNDFQKGDIAEGYSVSREKKESFPLTVTSAQKNPTAFYLCASRWLGEAQPQHFGDGTRLSIL.

The J gene is TRBJ1-2, the V gene TRBV28; 10 bases align to TRBD1. V trimming: 4 bases; J trimming: 7 bases; junction bases outside the gene matches: 9. Germline V gene data show CDR1 as MDHEN and CDR2 as SYDVKM. This CDR3 comprises 15 residues. In nucleotides, the CDR3 is TGTGCCAGCAGTTCGACAGGGGGCGCATTCGGTGGCTACACCTTC. Protein product: CASSSTGGAFGGYTF.

The genes are TRBV9 and TRBJ1-1; no firm D call. CDR1 and CDR2 from the germline V gene are SGDLS and YYNGEE. V gave up 3 bases and J gave up 0 bases, with 3 bases separating them. The CDR3 loop spans 12 amino acids. The DNA of the CDR3 is TGTGCCAGCAGCGAAATGAACACTGAAGCTTTCTTT. As protein: CASSEMNTEAFF.

Only a few counts were recorded for this clone. The chain employs TRBV27 and TRBJ2-1, with D maybe TRBD2 (6 bases). Trimming shortened V by 2 bases and J by 2 bases, and 10 bases separated the two germline ends. The V gene's germline CDR1 is MNHEY and CDR2 SMNVEV (reference sequence). The length of the CDR3 is 15 residues. DNA for the CDR3: TGTGCCAGCAGTTTAAAGGACTATACCTACAATGAGCAGTTCTTC. Translation: CASSLKDYTYNEQFF.

V gene TRBV2 combines with J gene TRBJ2-7; 7 nucleotides align to TRBD1. Germline-derived CDR1 and CDR2 are SNHLY and FYNNEI. J lost 0 bases, V lost 9 bases, and 11 bases had no gene match. The CDR3 is made up of 15 amino acids. This chain's CDR3 is CASRTRDSSSYEQYF. CDR3 nucleotides: TGTGCCAGTAGGACTCGGGACAGTAGCTCCTACGAGCAGTACTTC.

The genes are TRBV11-1 and TRBJ2-7, with D possibly matching TRBD1 (6 bases). The germline V gene encodes CDR1 SGHAT and CDR2 FQDESV (reference sequence). The CDR3 spans 15 residues. Trimming shortened V by 2 bases and J by 3 bases, and 14 bases separated the two germline ends. The chain's CDR3 is CASSLRFTGNYEQYF. Written as DNA, the CDR3 is TGTGCCAGCAGCTTACGGTTCACAGGGAACTACGAGCAGTACTTC. Full variable domain (rest looked up from reference TRBV11-1 and TRBJ2-7): EAEVAQSPRYKITEKSQAVAFWCDPISGHATLYWYRQILGQGPELLVQFQDESVVDDSQLPKDRFSAERLKGVDSTLKIQPAELGDSAMYLCASSLRFTGNYEQYFGPGTRLTVT.

This chain uses TRBV5-6 with TRBJ1-2; D remains unclear. CDR1 is SGHDT, CDR2 YYEEEE, per germline. The CDR3 length is 13 residues. Trimming pared 5 bases from V and 4 bases from J, leaving 12 bases between. The CDR3 reads CASRQRELYGYTF. The CDR3 DNA reads as TGTGCCAGCAGGCAAAGGGAACTCTATGGCTACACCTTC.

The chain uses TRBV5-6 and TRBJ2-2; D is uncertain. CDR3 length equals 14 residues. V shed 1 base and J shed 1 base, with 5 bases lying between them. Germline CDR1 and CDR2: SGHDT and YYEEEE. This CDR3 reads CASSLWVNTGELFF. CDR3 bases: TGTGCCAGCAGCTTGTGGGTGAACACCGGGGAGCTGTTTTTT. The variable domain in full, completed from reference TRBV5-6 and TRBJ2-2, reads DAGVTQSPTHLIKTRGQQVTLRCSPKSGHDTVSWYQQALGQGPQFIFQYYEEEERQRGNFPDRFSGHQFPNYSSELNVNALLLGDSALYLCASSLWVNTGELFFGEGSRLTVL.

This clone was seen a few times. The genes are TRBV5-1 and TRBJ2-2; D perhaps matches TRBD2 (6 bases). V was pared by 3 bases and J by 2 bases, with 14 bases between. Germline assignment: CDR1 SGHRS and CDR2 YFSETQ. The CDR3 sequence is 16 residues long. CDR3 amino acids: CASSSGLGTNTGELFF. The CDR3 bases are TGCGCCAGCAGCTCGGGTCTGGGGACTAACACCGGGGAGCTGTTTTTT.

The chain joins TRBV20-1 to TRBJ2-7, with no clear D. There are 10 residues in the CDR3. Trimming removed 5 bases from V and 3 bases from J, with 5 bases in between. Germline lookup yields CDR1 DFQATT and CDR2 SNEGSKA (reference sequence). CDR3 amino acids: CSAPDYEQYF. The CDR3 DNA is TGCAGTGCTCCAGACTACGAGCAGTACTTC.